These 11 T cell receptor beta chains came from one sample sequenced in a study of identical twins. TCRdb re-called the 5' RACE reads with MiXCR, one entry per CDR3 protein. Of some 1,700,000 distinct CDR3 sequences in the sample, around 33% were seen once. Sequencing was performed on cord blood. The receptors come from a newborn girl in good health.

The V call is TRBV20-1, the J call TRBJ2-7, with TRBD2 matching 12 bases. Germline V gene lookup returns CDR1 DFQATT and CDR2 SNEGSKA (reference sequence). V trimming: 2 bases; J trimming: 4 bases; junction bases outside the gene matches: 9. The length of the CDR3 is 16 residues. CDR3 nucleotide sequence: TGCAGTGCTAGAAGACCGGAGACTAGCGGGAGTTACGAGCAGTACTTC. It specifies CSARRPETSGSYEQYF.

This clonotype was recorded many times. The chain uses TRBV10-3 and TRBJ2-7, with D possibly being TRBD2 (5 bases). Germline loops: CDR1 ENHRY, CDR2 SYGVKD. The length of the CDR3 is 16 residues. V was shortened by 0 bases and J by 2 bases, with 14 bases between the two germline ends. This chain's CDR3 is CAISESFRSGAYEQYF. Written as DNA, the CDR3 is TGTGCCATCAGTGAGTCGTTTAGGTCCGGGGCCTACGAGCAGTACTTC.

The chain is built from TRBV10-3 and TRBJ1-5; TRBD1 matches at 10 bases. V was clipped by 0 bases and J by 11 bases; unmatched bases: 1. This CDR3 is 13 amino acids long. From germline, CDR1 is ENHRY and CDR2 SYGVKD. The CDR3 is CAISESGTGAQHF. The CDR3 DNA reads TGTGCCATCAGTGAGTCGGGGACAGGGGCCCAGCATTTT.

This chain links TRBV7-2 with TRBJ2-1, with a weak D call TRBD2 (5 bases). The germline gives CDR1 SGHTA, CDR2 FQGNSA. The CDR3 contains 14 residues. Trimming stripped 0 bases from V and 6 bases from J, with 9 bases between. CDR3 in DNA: TGTGCCAGCAGCTTAGCGCCTACTAGCAATGAGCAGTTCTTC. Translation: CASSLAPTSNEQFF.

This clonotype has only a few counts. The CDR3 coding sequence is TGTGCCACCAGTGACTTGACTAGCGGGAGCCCCCATGAGCAGTTCTTC. Translation: CATSDLTSGSPHEQFF. J is TRBJ2-1 and V is TRBV24-1; 12 bases match TRBD2. The V segment lost 4 bases and the J segment 8 bases; nucleotides outside the gene matches: 8. The germline gives CDR1 KGHDR, CDR2 SFDVKD. CDR3 length equals 16 residues.

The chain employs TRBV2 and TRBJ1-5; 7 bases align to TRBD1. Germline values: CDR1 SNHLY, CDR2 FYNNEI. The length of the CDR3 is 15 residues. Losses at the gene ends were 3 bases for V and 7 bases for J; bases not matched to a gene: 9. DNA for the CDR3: TGTGCCAGCAGTGAGGTGGTATCCAGGGGGCAGCCCCAGCATTTT. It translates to CASSEVVSRGQPQHF.

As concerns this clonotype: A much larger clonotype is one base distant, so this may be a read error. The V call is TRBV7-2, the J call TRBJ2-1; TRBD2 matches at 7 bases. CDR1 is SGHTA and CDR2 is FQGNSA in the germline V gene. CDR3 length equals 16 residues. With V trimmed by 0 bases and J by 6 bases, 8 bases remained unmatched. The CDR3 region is CASSLAGTTYCNEQFF. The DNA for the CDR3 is TGTGCCAGCAGCTTAGCAGGGACTACCTATTGCAATGAGCAGTTCTTC.

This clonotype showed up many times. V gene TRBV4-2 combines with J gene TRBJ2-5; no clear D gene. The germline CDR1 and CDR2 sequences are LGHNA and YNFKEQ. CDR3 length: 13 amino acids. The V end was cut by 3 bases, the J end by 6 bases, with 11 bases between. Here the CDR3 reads CASSQNERQTQYF. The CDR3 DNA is TGTGCCAGCAGCCAGAACGAACGGCAGACCCAGTACTTC.

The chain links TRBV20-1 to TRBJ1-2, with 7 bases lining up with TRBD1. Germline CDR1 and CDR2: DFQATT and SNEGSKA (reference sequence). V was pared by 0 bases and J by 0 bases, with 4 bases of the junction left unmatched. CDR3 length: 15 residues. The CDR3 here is CSARDLRGANYGYTF. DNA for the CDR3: TGCAGTGCTAGAGATCTCAGGGGGGCTAACTATGGCTACACCTTC.

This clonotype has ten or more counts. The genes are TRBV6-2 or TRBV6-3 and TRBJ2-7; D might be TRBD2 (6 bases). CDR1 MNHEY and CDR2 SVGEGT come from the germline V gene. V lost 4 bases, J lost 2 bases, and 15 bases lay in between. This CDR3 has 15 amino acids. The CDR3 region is CASSSGRGYAYEQYF. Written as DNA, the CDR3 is TGTGCCAGCAGTTCTGGGCGGGGATACGCCTACGAGCAGTACTTC.

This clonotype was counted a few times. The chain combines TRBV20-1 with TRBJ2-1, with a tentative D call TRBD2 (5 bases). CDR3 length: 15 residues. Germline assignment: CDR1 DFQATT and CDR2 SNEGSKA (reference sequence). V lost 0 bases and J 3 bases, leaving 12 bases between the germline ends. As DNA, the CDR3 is TGCAGTGCTAGAGATCTTCGGACTGGCTACAATGAGCAGTTCTTC. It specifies CSARDLRTGYNEQFF.